The text below deals with one T cell receptor beta chain. Between the trimmed V and J ends, which lost 1 base and 2 bases, there was a span of 10 bases. Germline CDR1 and CDR2: LGHNA and YNFKEQ. CDR3 length: 15 residues. CD45RO-negative, CCR7-selected cells formed the naive CD8 fraction, which excluded terminally differentiated effector memory CD45RA+ cells. The data stem from a study of shared clonotypes between healthy human individuals. This was a deep-level run. Clones were sequenced by immunoSEQ multiplex PCR, and TCRdb holds only the in-frame ones, with some missing. The table includes a few million clones, 80% to 95% detected once.

The source is a man in his late teens or twenties in good health. Some clones in this sample may be carry-over from other donors' samples. The chain joins TRBV4-2 to TRBJ2-3; D possibly corresponds to TRBD2 (5 bases). What was sequenced was naive CD8+ T cells from PBMCs. The CDR3 DNA reads TGTGCCAGCAGCCAAGTTTTGGGAGACACAGATACGCAGTATTTT. As protein: CASSQVLGDTDTQYF.